This T cell receptor beta chain comes out of a study of graft-versus-host responses after intestinal transplantation (dated by TCRdb to about 2021). Some background on the complete study: The transplants that recipients received were multivisceral, liver-intestinal, or isolated intestinal. Every recipient was given anti-thymocyte globulin induction, followed by approximately 3 years of maintenance tacrolimus and steroids. Graft-versus-host and host-versus-graft alloreactive T cell clones were tracked in the graft, circulation and bone marrow after intestinal transplantation using bulk TCR-beta CDR3 sequencing. Alloreactive clones were identified by sequencing pre-transplant mixed lymphocyte reaction products and comparing these products with unstimulated pre-transplant donor and recipient T cells. A cohort of under 30 intestinal transplant recipients, including one retransplant, was enrolled, and a few patients lacking pretransplant specimens were excluded. Donor T cell macrochimerism was defined as a peak of at least 4% donor T cells among recipient peripheral blood mononuclear cells. Rather than going through the commercial service, samples from a few later patients were sequenced in-house on an Illumina MiSeq and processed with MiXCR. The study at large found these results: The conclusions were limited by the relatively low number and heterogeneity of the intestinal transplant patients. GvH clones were found in recipient bone marrow, and some of the GvH clones appeared earlier in ileal mucosa or blood, which is consistent with an intestinal mucosal origin. Early after transplant, declines in HvG clones were associated with peak levels of circulating GvH clones. Patients with donor T cell macrochimerism had high GvH to HvG T cell clonal ratios in their allografts.

Library generation was performed with the immunoSEQ multiplex PCR assay. In most patients, genomic DNA was isolated using the Qiagen DNeasy Blood and Tissue Kit and sent frozen to Adaptive Biotechnologies for TCR sequencing. High-throughput TCR-beta CDR3 sequencing of genomic DNA from most patients was performed by Adaptive Biotechnologies. The authors processed their data as follows. TCR sequencing data were retrieved from Adaptive's ImmunoSEQ software for roughly 17 patients, whereas a few other patients were processed with MiXCR and VDJtools. To correct CD4 versus CD8 sorting errors, any sequence found in both subsets at a frequency ratio below 5:1 was removed. CDR3 nucleotide sequences shared between donor and recipient were removed because their origin could not be assigned. To be classed as alloreactive, a clone needed at least 2-fold expansion over unstimulated cells and a minimum CFSE-low frequency of 0.002% (template counts) or 0.001% (read counts). A clone was considered mappable if detected in the sequenced pre-transplant spleen, lymph node, or MLR CFSE-low populations of the donor or recipient. The cumulative frequency of alloreactive clones was calculated as a percentage of all sequences, weighted by copy number. TCRdb carries this immuneACCESS record with in-frame sequences only. Its versions omit some clonotypes, under half of them owing to an unresolved V gene in the studies checked, with the rest unexplained. Clonal size and the V and J genes are those of that table, whereas D and trimming came from the DNA. The sample records roughly 100,000 clones, over 85% of which are singletons. Clones ranked in the top ten supply more than 0.9% of the sample.

What the time point label conveys for this sample: cells obtained before transplantation from donor or recipient. CD3+CD4+ and CD3+CD8+ populations were FACS-sorted from unstimulated pre-transplant donor and recipient cells taken from spleen or lymph nodes. This clone was detected only a few times. This receptor's antigen is unknown. The sample holds no much larger clone one base away, and base qualities are not on file. The CDR3 numbers 13 residues from cysteine through phenylalanine. Left in the record is the CDR3 DNA by itself, 39 bases read in frame from the first base. V is cut back by 3 bases and J by 7 bases, with 2 bases in the junction unmatched. CDR1 WNHNN and CDR2 SYGVQD were looked up in the germline V gene (reference sequence).

The V and J segments used are TRBV10-1 and TRBJ2-2, with 7 bases matching TRBD2. The origin of this receptor is a human donor who received an intestinal transplant. The sequencing used unstimulated CD8+ T cells sorted from spleen or lymph node cells, collected before intestinal transplant. CDR3 loop: CASSDGLVGELFF. The DNA sequence reads TGCGCCAGCAGTGACGGACTAGTCGGGGAGCTGTTTTTT.